This T cell receptor (beta chain) appears in the sequencing data of a study of blood T cell repertoires in COVID-19. Overall study: Italy, Spain and the United States were the sources of the convalescent and acute COVID-19 samples.

J was trimmed by 7 bases and V by 3 bases; bases with no gene match: 5. Germline CDR1 reads SGHTA; CDR2 reads FQGNSA. The CDR3 covers 15 residues. This table comes from immunoSEQ multiplex PCR, and its TCRdb copy is limited to in-frame clones, with some not included. The sample yields 110,000 to 150,000 clones, roughly three quarters seen once. The J gene is TRBJ2-2, the V gene TRBV7-2; the match to TRBD2 covers 10 bases. The sequence derives from a man aged 50-59 years with active or convalescent COVID-19. Sequenced: peripheral blood. The CDR3 bases are TGTGCCAGCAGCTTTAGCGGGAGGTGGGGCGGGGAGCTGTTTTTT. Its translation is CASSFSGRWGGELFF.